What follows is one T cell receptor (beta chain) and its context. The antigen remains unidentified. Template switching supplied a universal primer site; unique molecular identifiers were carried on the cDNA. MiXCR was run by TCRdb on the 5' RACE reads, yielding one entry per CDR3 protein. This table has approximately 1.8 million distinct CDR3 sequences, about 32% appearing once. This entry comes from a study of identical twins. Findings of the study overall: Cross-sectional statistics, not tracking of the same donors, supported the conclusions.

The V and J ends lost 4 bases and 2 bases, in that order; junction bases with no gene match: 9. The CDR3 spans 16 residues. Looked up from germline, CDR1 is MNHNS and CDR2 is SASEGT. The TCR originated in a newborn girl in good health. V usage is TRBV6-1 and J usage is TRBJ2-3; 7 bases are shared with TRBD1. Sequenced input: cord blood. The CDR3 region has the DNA TGTGCCAGCAGTGCTCCGGACAGGAAACTCACAGATACGCAGTATTTT. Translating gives CASSAPDRKLTDTQYF.